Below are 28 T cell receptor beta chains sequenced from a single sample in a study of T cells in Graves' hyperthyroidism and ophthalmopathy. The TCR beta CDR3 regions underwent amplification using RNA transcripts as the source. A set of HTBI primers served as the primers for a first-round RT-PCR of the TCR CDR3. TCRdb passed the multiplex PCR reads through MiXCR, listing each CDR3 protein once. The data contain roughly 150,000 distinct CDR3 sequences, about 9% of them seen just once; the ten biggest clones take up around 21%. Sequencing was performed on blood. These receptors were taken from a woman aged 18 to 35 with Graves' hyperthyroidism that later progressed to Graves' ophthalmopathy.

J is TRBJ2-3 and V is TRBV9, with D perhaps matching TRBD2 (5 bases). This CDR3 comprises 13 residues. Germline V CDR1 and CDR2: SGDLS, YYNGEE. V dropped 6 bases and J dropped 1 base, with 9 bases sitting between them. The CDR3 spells CASNKEGTDTQYF. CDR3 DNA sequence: TGTGCCAGCAACAAGGAGGGCACAGATACGCAGTATTTT.

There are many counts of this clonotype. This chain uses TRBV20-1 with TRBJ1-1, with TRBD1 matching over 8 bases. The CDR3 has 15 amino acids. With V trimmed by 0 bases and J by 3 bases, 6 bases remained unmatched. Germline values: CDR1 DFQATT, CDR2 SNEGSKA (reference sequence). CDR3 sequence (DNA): TGCAGTGCTAGAGATTTCAGGGGGCGCGACACTGAAGCTTTCTTT. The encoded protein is CSARDFRGRDTEAFF.

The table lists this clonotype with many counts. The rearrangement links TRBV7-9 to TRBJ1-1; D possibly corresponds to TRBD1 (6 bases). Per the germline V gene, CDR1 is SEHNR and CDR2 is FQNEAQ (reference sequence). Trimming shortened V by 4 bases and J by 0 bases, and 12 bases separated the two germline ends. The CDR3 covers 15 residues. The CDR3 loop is CASSSDRSMNTEAFF. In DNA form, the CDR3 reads TGTGCCAGCAGCTCGGACAGATCGATGAACACTGAAGCTTTCTTT.

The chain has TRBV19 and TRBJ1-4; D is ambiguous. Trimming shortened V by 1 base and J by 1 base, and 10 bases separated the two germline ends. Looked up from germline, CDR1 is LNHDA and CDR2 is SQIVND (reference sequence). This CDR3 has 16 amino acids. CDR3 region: CASSIGIWGTNEKLFF. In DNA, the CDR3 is TGTGCCAGTAGTATAGGCATCTGGGGAACTAATGAAAAACTGTTTTTT.

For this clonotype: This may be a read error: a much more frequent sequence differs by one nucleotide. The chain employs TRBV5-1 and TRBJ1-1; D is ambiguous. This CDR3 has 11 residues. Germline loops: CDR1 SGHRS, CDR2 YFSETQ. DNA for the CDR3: TGCGCCAGCAGCTCCTACACTGAAGCTCTCTTT. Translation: CASSSYTEALF.

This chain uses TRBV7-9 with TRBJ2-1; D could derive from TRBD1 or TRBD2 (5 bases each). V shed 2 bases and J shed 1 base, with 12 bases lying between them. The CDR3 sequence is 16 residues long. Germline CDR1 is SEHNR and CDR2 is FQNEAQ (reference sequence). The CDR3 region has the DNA TGTGCCAGCAGCTTACTAGCCTGGGGGTCCTACAATGAGCAGTTCTTC. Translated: CASSLLAWGSYNEQFF.

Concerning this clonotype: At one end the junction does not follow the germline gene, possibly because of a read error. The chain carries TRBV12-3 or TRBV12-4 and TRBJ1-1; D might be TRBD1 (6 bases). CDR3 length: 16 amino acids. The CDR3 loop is CAISLGGTGFITEAFF. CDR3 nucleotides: TGTGCCATCAGTTTAGGGGGGACGGGGTTTATTACTGAAGCTTTCTTT.

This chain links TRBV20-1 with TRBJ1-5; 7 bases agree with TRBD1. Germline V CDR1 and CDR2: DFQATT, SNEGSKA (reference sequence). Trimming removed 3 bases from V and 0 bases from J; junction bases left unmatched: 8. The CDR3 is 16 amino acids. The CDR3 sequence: CSASSTGRFSNQPQHF. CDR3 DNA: TGCAGTGCTAGTTCGACAGGGCGATTTAGCAATCAGCCCCAGCATTTT.

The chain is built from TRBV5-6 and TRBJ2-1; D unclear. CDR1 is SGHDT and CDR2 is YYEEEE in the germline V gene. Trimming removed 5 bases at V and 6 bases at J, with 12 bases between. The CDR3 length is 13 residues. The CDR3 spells CASRTGRSNEQFF. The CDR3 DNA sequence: TGTGCCAGCAGAACCGGACGATCCAATGAGCAGTTCTTC. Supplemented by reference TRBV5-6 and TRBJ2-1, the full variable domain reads DAGVTQSPTHLIKTRGQQVTLRCSPKSGHDTVSWYQQALGQGPQFIFQYYEEEERQRGNFPDRFSGHQFPNYSSELNVNALLLGDSALYLCASRTGRSNEQFFGPGTRLTVL.

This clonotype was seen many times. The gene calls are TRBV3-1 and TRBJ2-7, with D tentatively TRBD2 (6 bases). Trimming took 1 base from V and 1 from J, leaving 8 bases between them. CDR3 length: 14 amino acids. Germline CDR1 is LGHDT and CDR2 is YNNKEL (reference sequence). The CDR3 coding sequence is TGTGCCAGCAGCCAAGGTCGGGGGTCCTACGAGCAGTACTTC. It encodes CASSQGRGSYEQYF.

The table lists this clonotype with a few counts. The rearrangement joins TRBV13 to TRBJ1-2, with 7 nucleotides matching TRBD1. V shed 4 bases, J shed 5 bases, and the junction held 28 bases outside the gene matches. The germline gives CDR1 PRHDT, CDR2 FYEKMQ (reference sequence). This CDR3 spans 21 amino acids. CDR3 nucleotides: TGTGCCAGCAGCTCACAAAATTACGAGGACAGGTCAGACCCCTTGGGGTATGGCTACACCTTC. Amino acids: CASSSQNYEDRSDPLGYGYTF.

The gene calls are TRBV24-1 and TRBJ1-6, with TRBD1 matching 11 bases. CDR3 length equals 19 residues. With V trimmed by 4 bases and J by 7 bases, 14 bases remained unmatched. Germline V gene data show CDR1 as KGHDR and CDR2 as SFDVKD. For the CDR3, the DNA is TGTGCCACCAGTGACCCCGGGACAGGGGGTCCCTTTGGGAATTCACCCCTCCACTTT. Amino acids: CATSDPGTGGPFGNSPLHF.

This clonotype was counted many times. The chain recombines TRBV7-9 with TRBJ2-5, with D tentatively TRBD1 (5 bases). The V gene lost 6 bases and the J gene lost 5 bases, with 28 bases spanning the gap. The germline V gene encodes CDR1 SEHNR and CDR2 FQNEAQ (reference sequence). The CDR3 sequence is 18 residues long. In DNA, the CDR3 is TGTGCCAGCAGGAAGGACACCAGCTCTCGCTTGGTCGCGGAGACCCAGTACTTC. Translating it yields CASRKDTSSRLVAETQYF.

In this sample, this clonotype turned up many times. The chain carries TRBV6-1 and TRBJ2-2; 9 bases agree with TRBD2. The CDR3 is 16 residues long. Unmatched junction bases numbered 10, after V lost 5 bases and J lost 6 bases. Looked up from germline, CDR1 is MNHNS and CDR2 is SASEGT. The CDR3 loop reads CASSFHSGSVSGELFF. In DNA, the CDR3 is TGTGCCAGCAGTTTCCATAGCGGGAGTGTTTCCGGGGAGCTGTTTTTT.

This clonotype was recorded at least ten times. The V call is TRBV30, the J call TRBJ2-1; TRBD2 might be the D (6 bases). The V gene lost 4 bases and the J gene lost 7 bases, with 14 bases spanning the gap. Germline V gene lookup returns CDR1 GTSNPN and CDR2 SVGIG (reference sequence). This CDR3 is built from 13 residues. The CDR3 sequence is CAWMRGAWNEQFF. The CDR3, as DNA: TGTGCCTGGATGCGGGGAGCGTGGAATGAGCAGTTCTTC.

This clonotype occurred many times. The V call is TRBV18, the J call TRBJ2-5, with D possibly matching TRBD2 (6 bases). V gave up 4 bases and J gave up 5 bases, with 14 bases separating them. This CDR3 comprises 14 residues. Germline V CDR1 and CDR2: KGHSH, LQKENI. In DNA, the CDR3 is TGTGCCAGCTCACTAACCGGGAGCGTGGAGACCCAGTACTTC. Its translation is CASSLTGSVETQYF. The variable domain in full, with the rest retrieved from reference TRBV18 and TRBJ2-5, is NAGVMQNPRHLVRRRGQEARLRCSPMKGHSHVYWYRQLPEEGLKFMVYLQKENIIDESGMPKERFSAEFPKEGPSILRIQQVVRGDSAAYFCASSLTGSVETQYFGPGTRLLVL.

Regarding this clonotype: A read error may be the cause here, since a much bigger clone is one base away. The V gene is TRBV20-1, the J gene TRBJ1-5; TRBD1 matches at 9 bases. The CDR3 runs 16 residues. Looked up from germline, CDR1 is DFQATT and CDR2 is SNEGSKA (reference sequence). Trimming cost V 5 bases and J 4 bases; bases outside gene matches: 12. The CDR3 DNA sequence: TGCAGTGCTGGGGGAGTGAGGGACAGGGTAAATCAGCCCCAGCATTTT. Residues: CSAGGVRDRVNQPQHF.

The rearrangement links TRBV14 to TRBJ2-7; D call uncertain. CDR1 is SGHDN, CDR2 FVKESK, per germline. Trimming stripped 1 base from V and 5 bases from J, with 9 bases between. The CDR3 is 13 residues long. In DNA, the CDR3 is TGTGCCAGCAGCCAAGGCAGATTCAACGAGCAGTACTTC. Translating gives CASSQGRFNEQYF.

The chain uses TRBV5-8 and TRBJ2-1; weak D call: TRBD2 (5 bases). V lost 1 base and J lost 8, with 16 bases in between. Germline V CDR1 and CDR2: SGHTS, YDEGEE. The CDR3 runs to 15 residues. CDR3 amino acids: CASSLFLTGKDEQFF. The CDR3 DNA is TGTGCCAGCAGCTTGTTCCTGACCGGGAAGGATGAGCAGTTCTTC.

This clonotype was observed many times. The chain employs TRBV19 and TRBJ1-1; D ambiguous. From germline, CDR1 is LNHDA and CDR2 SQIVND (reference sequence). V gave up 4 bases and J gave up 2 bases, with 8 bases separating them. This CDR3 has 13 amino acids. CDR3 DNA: TGTGCCAGTAGTAAGTGGGGAAACACTGAAGCTTTCTTT. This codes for CASSKWGNTEAFF.

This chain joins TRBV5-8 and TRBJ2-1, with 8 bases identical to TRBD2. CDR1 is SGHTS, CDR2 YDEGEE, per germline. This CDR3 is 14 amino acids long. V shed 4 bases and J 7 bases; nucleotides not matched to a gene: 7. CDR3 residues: CASSASGGRNEQFF. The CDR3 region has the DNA TGTGCCAGCAGCGCCTCGGGGGGGAGGAATGAGCAGTTCTTC.

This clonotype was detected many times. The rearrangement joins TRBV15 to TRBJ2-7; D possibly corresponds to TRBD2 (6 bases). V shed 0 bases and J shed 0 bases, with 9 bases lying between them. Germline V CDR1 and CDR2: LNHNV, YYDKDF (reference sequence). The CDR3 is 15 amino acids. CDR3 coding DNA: TGTGCCACCAGCAGAGATCACGGGAGCTCCTACGAGCAGTACTTC. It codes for CATSRDHGSSYEQYF.

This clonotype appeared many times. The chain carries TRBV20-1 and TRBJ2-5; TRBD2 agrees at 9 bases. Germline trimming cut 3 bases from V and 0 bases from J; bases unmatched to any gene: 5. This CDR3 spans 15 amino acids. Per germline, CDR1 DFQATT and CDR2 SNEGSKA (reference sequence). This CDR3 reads CSARASGNNQETQYF. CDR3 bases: TGCAGTGCTAGGGCTAGCGGGAACAACCAAGAGACCCAGTACTTC.

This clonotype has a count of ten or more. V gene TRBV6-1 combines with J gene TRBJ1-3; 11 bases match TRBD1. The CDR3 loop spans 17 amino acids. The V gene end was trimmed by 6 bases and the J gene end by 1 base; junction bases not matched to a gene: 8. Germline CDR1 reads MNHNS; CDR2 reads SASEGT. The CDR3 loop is CASRTLGTGGSGNTIYF. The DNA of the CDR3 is TGTGCCAGCAGAACCCTCGGGACAGGGGGATCTGGAAACACCATATATTTT.

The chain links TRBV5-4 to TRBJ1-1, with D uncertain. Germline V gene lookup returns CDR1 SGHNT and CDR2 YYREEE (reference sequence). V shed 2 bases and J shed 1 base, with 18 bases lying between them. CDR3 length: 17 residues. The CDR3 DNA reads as TGTGCCAGCAGCTTAACGATCTGGGAAGGTAGGAACACTGAAGCTTTCTTT. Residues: CASSLTIWEGRNTEAFF. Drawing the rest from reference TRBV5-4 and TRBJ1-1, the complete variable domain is ETGVTQSPTHLIKTRGQQVTLRCSSQSGHNTVSWYQQALGQGPQFIFQYYREEENGRGNFPPRFSGLQFPNYSSELNVNALELDDSALYLCASSLTIWEGRNTEAFFGQGTRLTVV.

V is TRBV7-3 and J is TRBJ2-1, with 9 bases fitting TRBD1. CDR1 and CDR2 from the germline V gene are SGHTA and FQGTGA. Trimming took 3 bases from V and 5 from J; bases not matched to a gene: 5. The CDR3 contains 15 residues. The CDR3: CASSLGDRVDNEQFF. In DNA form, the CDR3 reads TGTGCCAGCAGCTTGGGGGACAGGGTGGACAATGAGCAGTTCTTC.

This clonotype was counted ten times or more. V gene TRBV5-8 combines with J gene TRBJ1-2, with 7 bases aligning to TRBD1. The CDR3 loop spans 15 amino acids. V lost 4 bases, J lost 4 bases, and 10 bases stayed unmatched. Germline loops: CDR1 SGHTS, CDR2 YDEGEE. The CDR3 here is CASSKQTGKPYGYTF. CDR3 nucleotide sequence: TGTGCCAGCAGCAAACAGACAGGGAAGCCCTATGGCTACACCTTC.

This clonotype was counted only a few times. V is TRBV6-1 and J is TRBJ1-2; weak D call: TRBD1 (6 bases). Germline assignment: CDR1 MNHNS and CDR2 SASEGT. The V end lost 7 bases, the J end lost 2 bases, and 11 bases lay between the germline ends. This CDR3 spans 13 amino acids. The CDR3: CASKEGGNYGYTF. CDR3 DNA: TGTGCCAGCAAAGAAGGGGGGAACTATGGCTACACCTTC.